Shown below are 14 T cell receptor beta chains from a single sample sequenced in a study of blood T cell repertoires in COVID-19. TCRdb's copy holds only in-frame clones and misses some; the assay was immunoSEQ multiplex PCR. Of 250,000 to 350,000 clones listed, 75% to 90% were seen once; the top ten hold about 3%. The sample consisted of peripheral blood. The receptors derive from a woman in her thirties with active or convalescent COVID-19.

V gene TRBV20-1 combines with J gene TRBJ2-1; 8 bases agree with TRBD1. Germline CDR1 DFQATT, CDR2 SNEGSKA (reference sequence). Trimming removed 3 bases from V and 3 bases from J; junction bases left unmatched: 4. The CDR3 totals 14 residues. CDR3 sequence reads: CSASSGGLYNEQFF. The CDR3 nucleotides are TGCAGTGCTAGTTCAGGGGGCCTCTACAATGAGCAGTTCTTC.

This clone appeared once. J is TRBJ1-2 and V is TRBV4-1; D is perhaps TRBD1 (6 bases). This CDR3 region has 16 residues. V lost 0 bases to trimming and J lost 4 bases, with 15 bases between them. Per the germline V gene, CDR1 is MGHRA and CDR2 is YSYEKL. CDR3 sequence reads: CASSQDADSNLYGYTF. The CDR3 bases are TGCGCCAGCAGCCAAGATGCGGACAGCAACCTCTATGGCTACACCTTC.

The chain uses TRBV15 and TRBJ2-5; 7 bases agree with TRBD1. Germline CDR1 is LNHNV and CDR2 is YYDKDF (reference sequence). CDR3 length: 12 residues. Losses at the gene ends were 8 bases for V and 4 bases for J; bases not matched to a gene: 4. CDR3: CATAGGAETQYF. The DNA for the CDR3 is TGTGCCACCGCAGGGGGTGCAGAGACCCAGTACTTC.

The chain employs TRBV7-8 and TRBJ2-7; 9 nucleotides match TRBD2. The V and J ends lost 5 bases and 2 bases, in that order; junction bases with no gene match: 10. The CDR3 has 16 amino acids. CDR1 and CDR2 from the germline V gene are SGHVS and FQNEAQ. The CDR3 protein is CASSLRAGGKTYEQYF. The CDR3 nucleotides read TGTGCCAGCAGCCTTAGGGCGGGGGGGAAAACCTACGAGCAGTACTTC.

V usage is TRBV24-1 and J usage is TRBJ1-2; TRBD1 matches 11 bases. Germline V gives CDR1 KGHDR, CDR2 SFDVKD. The J segment lost 3 bases and the V segment lost 10 bases, leaving 3 bases of the junction unmatched. There are 13 residues in the CDR3. The DNA of the CDR3 is TGTGCCACTGGGGGACAGGGGGACTATGGCTACACCTTC. Translated: CATGGQGDYGYTF.

The CDR3 coding sequence is TGTGCCAGTAGTCGAGCCTTCCAAGAGACCCAGTACTTC. This encodes CASSRAFQETQYF. The J gene is TRBJ2-5, the V gene TRBV19; D is ambiguous. Trimming took off 5 bases at V and 1 base at J, with 8 bases between the two ends. This CDR3 has 13 residues. Germline V lookup: CDR1 LNHDA, CDR2 SQIVND (reference sequence).

The gene calls are TRBV24-1 and TRBJ1-1; D remains unclear. The CDR3 contains 13 residues. Looked up from germline, CDR1 is KGHDR and CDR2 is SFDVKD. The ends were cut back, 6 bases at V and 0 bases at J, with 7 bases in the middle. CDR3 DNA: TGTGCCACCAGTCTAGGTTTGAACACTGAAGCTTTCTTT. It codes for CATSLGLNTEAFF.

The chain uses TRBV24-1 and TRBJ2-1; 10 bases agree with TRBD2. Germline lookup yields CDR1 KGHDR and CDR2 SFDVKD. This CDR3 is 16 amino acids long. V gave up 0 bases and J gave up 8 bases; unmatched junction bases: 6. The CDR3 protein is CATSDLGSGGADEQFF. CDR3 sequence (DNA): TGTGCCACCAGTGATTTGGGAAGCGGGGGGGCCGATGAGCAGTTCTTC.

CDR3 DNA: TGCGCCAGCAGCCCTGGACAGGGAGGCGCTGAAGCTTTCTTT. The encoded protein is CASSPGQGGAEAFF. This sequence joins TRBV5-1 and TRBJ1-1; 8 bases fit TRBD1. Germline V CDR1 and CDR2: SGHRS, YFSETQ. V shed 4 bases, J shed 6 bases, and the junction held 8 bases outside the gene matches. The CDR3 runs 14 residues. The full variable domain, completed using reference TRBV5-1 and TRBJ1-1, is KAGVTQTPRYLIKTRGQQVTLSCSPISGHRSVSWYQQTPGQGLQFLFEYFSETQRNKGNFPGRFSGRQFSNSRSEMNVSTLELGDSALYLCASSPGQGGAEAFFGQGTRLTVV.

The chain has TRBV9 and TRBJ2-5, with D perhaps TRBD2 (6 bases). The CDR3 has 13 amino acids. V gave up 10 bases and J gave up 1 base, with 14 bases separating them. In germline, CDR1 is SGDLS, CDR2 YYNGEE. The CDR3 DNA sequence: TGTGCCCGGGTGGACGGGGGCCAAGAGACCCAGTACTTC. This gives the protein CARVDGGQETQYF.

The V call is TRBV7-9, the J call TRBJ1-6, with D perhaps TRBD1 (6 bases). The length of the CDR3 is 15 residues. Trimming left V 2 bases short and J 8 bases short, with 13 bases between. Looked up from germline, CDR1 is SEHNR and CDR2 is FQNEAQ (reference sequence). CDR3 sequence: CASSLKGRGDSPLHF. CDR3 nucleotide sequence: TGTGCCAGCAGCTTAAAGGGCAGGGGTGATTCACCCCTCCACTTT.

This clone came up once. This chain connects TRBV6-5 to TRBJ1-2; the match to TRBD1 covers 7 bases. Germline values: CDR1 MNHEY, CDR2 SVGAGI. This CDR3 contains 13 residues. With 7 bases clipped from V and 10 bases from J, the junction kept 12 bases outside the gene matches. CDR3 amino acids: CASTGSRGQSYTF. As DNA, the CDR3 is TGTGCCAGCACCGGAAGCAGGGGACAGTCCTACACCTTC.

The rearrangement joins TRBV7-9 to TRBJ2-1; 9 nucleotides align to TRBD1. V shed 5 bases and J 6 bases; nucleotides not matched to a gene: 5. The length of the CDR3 is 14 residues. In germline, CDR1 is SEHNR, CDR2 FQNEAQ (reference sequence). This CDR3 is CASSLGTGPNEQFF. CDR3 DNA sequence: TGTGCCAGCAGCCTAGGGACAGGGCCCAATGAGCAGTTCTTC.

About this clone: Germline is not matched at one junction end, which may reflect a read error. The V call is TRBV7-7, the J call TRBJ2-3, with 8 nucleotides matching TRBD2. The CDR3 is 15 amino acids. Germline values: CDR1 SSHAT, CDR2 FNYEAQ (reference sequence). The CDR3 spells CASSLRLASEDTQYF. The CDR3 DNA reads as TGTGCTAGCAGCTTAAGACTAGCGTCTGAAGATACGCAGTATTTT.